The entry below gives a single TCR beta chain sequence along with its context. It lacks a known antigen. Base quality data are lacking; no much larger clone is found one base away. The data derive from a study of cytomegalovirus exposure and HLA in healthy donors listed by TCRdb under 2017. Notes on the research overall: An earlier analysis of roughly 610 of the donors reported 276 Gb of sequence data and 117 million unique TCR beta sequences obtained from around 170 million T cells. Approximately 300 gigabases of sequencing data and around 85 million unique TCR sequences made up an early release that covered approximately 620 HLA-typed donors. The genetic ancestry cluster associated with self-reported Caucasian donors included about 84% of the roughly 390 genotyped donors. The aim of the study was to test whether cataloging public T cell receptors could identify signatures of past pathogen exposure. Using immunosequencing, the study profiled T cell repertoires from 666 subjects and related those repertoires to cytomegalovirus serostatus. Besides the first cohort of roughly 660 subjects, a separate validation cohort made up of roughly 120 different subjects was used. High-throughput TCR immunosequencing, statistical association of individual TCRs with disease status, and machine learning were combined to predict cytomegalovirus infection status. In a later analysis, previously published TCR beta repertoires from 500 to 750 donors were re-analyzed and high-resolution HLA genotyping was added so that TCR occurrence patterns could be studied. In the later analysis, no new phenotypic data were used to find candidate immune exposures; instead, reliance was placed on TCR beta sequences and their occurrence across donors. An earlier analysis of around 580 of the donors used high-throughput TCR beta sequencing to judge whether each TCR beta V gene segment behaved as functional or pseudogenic. Alongside the repertoire data, information on donor age, sex, ethnicity and CMV serostatus was compiled. A later genetic analysis took genome-wide SNP genotypes for about 55% of the roughly 670 donors and used that subset as a discovery cohort. All discovery cohort repertoires had been generated using a single sequencing platform. HLA typing covered class I and class II loci at four-digit resolution. Typing coverage varied by locus: roughly 629-640 donors for A, B, C, DRB1 and DQB1; approximately 500 for DQA1; over 600 for DPA1; 400 to 480 for DPB1. Four to six DR-DQ haplotypes were handled as single units for association and clustering, since linkage in the cohort was strong. On average, around 240,000 unique TCR beta nucleotide sequences were sequenced per donor among a few hundred genotyped donors of the cohort, with roughly 18% of those sequences being non-productive.

The cohort comprised around 690 healthy bone marrow donors. At the time of sampling, every cohort member was nominally healthy, though immune exposures that went unrecorded were likely present. The donor tested CMV seropositive and was one of the 289 seropositive cohort members. Every donor gave a peripheral blood sample, and the peripheral blood mononuclear cells from that sample were used for TCR beta sequencing. The Qiagen DNeasy Blood Extraction Kit was used to extract genomic DNA from the blood cell samples. The library was obtained by the immunoSEQ multiplex PCR assay. The multiplex PCR relied on a mix of 60 forward primers for TCR Vbeta segments and 13 reverse primers for TCR Jbeta segments. The CDR3 region of rearranged TCR beta genes was amplified from genomic DNA with a multiplex PCR assay. Amplified TCR beta libraries were sequenced as 87-base-pair reads on the Illumina HiSeq System. The paper's data handling went like this. In a later analysis, some 80 million unique TCR beta chains were counted across the 500 to 850 repertoires, and approximately 11 million of these chains were shared by at least two donors. A nearest-neighbor algorithm error-corrected the raw reads and collapsed the reads into unique sequences, merging closely related sequences to remove PCR and sequencing errors. Alignment of CDR3 sequences to IMGT reference sequences was used to assign V, D and J gene segments. For a sequence to be retained, at least a six-nucleotide match to both a V gene segment and a J gene segment was required. Rearrangements were called productive when the CDR3 lacked stop codons and stayed in frame with V and J; all others were non-productive. CDR3 was defined by IMGT convention, running from the second conserved V-encoded cysteine to the conserved J-encoded phenylalanine. The earlier analysis of approximately 590 of the donors excluded any sequence lacking an unambiguous match to a single V gene segment. In an earlier analysis of more than 500 of the donors, a V segment was called functional when productive rearrangements were above 56.7%, and segregating when the standard deviation between donors exceeded 5%. A statistical classification framework was developed to diagnose cytomegalovirus status using the catalog of TCR beta chain sequences. V and J gene assignment, in a later analysis, came from comparing TCR nucleotide sequences with IMGT/GENE-DB human TR gene sequences. The TCRdist pipeline was used in a later analysis to assign CDR3 sequences and most-parsimonious VDJ recombination scenarios. In a later analysis, each TCR beta chain was defined by its CDR3 amino acid sequence together with its V-gene family, and reads lacking a unique V-gene family were excluded. To address suspected cross-contamination and a sequencing artifact, a later analysis removed 550 to 750 highly shared, low-generation-probability nucleotide sequences. In a later analysis, a clonal expansion index for each public chain was calculated from normalized within-repertoire ranks of inferred template counts. A later analysis computed generation probabilities with a VDJ recombination model fitted to out-of-frame rearrangements, and checked the results against IGoR. Hypergeometric tests were used in a later analysis to score TCR-TCR, TCR-HLA and TCR-CMV co-occurrence, with a repertoire-size bias correction applied to the TCR pairs. A later analysis estimated false discovery rates by permuting HLA or CMV assignments 20 times. In a later analysis, co-occurring TCRs were grouped with DBSCAN, and TCRdist sequence similarity was added when clustering was performed within HLA-allele-positive subsets. Repertoires with fewer than 30,000 or more than 120,000 public chains were left out of co-occurrence clustering, as were five repertoires with anomalous nucleotide sharing. Entries here come from immuneACCESS through TCRdb and include only in-frame sequences with V and J called. Some clones fail to appear in such tables; in the studies checked, an unresolved V gene covers under half of the shortfall, and the cause of the remainder is unknown. V and J calls plus clone size are reproduced from that table; the DNA served to infer D and trimming. This sample has more than 80,000 clones in its table, and roughly 82% of those were observed once. 2.5% to 3.5% of the sample goes to the ten largest clones.

Sequences SGHRS (CDR1) and YFSETQ (CDR2) are obtained from the germline V gene. Relative to germline, V is 0 bases shorter and J is 2 bases shorter, with 12 bases between their ends. Reading from cysteine to phenylalanine, the CDR3 counts 15 amino acids. Solely the CDR3 DNA is kept, with 45 bases framed from the first base. Summary of the overall study and its limitations: Broadly in line with IMGT annotations, most TCR beta V segments showed up in productive rearrangements about 87% or about 30% of the time in an earlier analysis of 587 of the donors. Most TCR sequences were seen in very few donors, while some public TCRs were found in many individuals. According to a later analysis, parvovirus B19, influenza, CMV and Epstein-Barr virus appeared linked to several top co-occurrence clusters. The classifier was reported to diagnose cytomegalovirus status with high specificity and sensitivity in both the original and validation cohorts. Some IMGT-functional V segments, including TRBV6-2 and TRBV6-3, could not be distinguished by the 87-base-pair reads and were therefore excluded. The earlier analysis of approximately 540 of the donors excluded roughly 17 rarely observed V segments, including chromosome 9 orphons, because counts were too low. For the cohort, immune exposure information was limited to CMV serostatus. In a later analysis, some 18,000 TCR beta sequences were associated with specific HLA alleles at a false discovery rate of 0.05. A further reported finding was that TCR beta sequences accurately predicted the HLA-A and HLA-B alleles for most subjects in the first cohort. An association between a missense DCLRE1C variant and V-gene and J-gene trimming of TCR beta chains was found in a later genetic analysis and replicated in an independent cohort. When HLA alleles, especially DR and DQ, strongly co-occurred, attributing TCR associations to individual alleles was difficult. In a later analysis, HLA-associated TCR beta chains showed more clonal expansion and lower generation probabilities than non-associated chains that were equally common. A cluster of highly shared sequence variants was judged likely to be a technical artifact of the sequencing pipeline. The study gave a list of more than 150 TCR beta chains associated with cytomegalovirus. In vitro tests confirmed that a few of the cytomegalovirus-associated TCR beta chains recognize cytomegalovirus antigens. In a later analysis, most CMV-associated TCR beta chains were found to appear HLA-restricted, with HLA associations seemingly driven largely by CMV exposure. In a later analysis, the rate of TCR association differed among HLA loci, with DRB1 alleles having the most associated TCRs and HLA-C alleles having the fewest. The presence/absence analyses assumed that sequencing depth was roughly uniform across donors, and that assumption may not be true. According to a later genetic analysis, donors in an Asian-associated ancestry cluster had fewer N-insertions in productive TCRs than the approximately 630-donor mean. The cohort was sequenced for TCR beta chains only, and without alpha or paired-chain data the features that could be detected were limited. The authors suggested that the approach could potentially be extended to other disease states and immunological phenotypes. Because some donors lacked HLA typing at each locus, the association tests relied only on the typed subset. Correlated functional status among segregating V segments might reflect linkage disequilibrium, but an unknown experimental factor could not be ruled out.

The sample was PBMCs. This clonotype was obtained from a male donor in good health and CMV-seropositive. Recombination linked TRBV5-1 to TRBJ2-7, with a weak D call of TRBD1 (6 bases match). CDR3 loop: CASSLAQGKTYEQYF. The DNA is TGCGCCAGCAGCTTGGCACAGGGCAAAACCTACGAGCAGTACTTC. With the rest looked up from the reference TRBV5-1 and TRBJ2-7 genes rather than sequenced, the full variable domain is KAGVTQTPRYLIKTRGQQVTLSCSPISGHRSVSWYQQTPGQGLQFLFEYFSETQRNKGNFPGRFSGRQFSNSRSEMNVSTLELGDSALYLCASSLAQGKTYEQYFGPGTRLTVT.